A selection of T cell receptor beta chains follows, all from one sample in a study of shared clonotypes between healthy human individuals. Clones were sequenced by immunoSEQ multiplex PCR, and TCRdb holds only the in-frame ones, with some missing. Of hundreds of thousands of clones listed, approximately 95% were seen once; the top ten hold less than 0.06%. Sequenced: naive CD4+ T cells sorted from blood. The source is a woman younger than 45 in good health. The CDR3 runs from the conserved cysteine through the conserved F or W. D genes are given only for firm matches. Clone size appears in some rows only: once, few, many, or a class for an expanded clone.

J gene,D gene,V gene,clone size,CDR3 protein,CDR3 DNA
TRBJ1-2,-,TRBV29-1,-,CSVRFNYGYTF,TGCAGCGTCAGGTTTAACTATGGCTACACCTTC
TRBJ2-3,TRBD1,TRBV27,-,CASSLVQGADTQYF,TGTGCCAGCAGCCTCGTCCAGGGGGCAGATACGCAGTATTTT
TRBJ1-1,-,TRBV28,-,CASGKQGGVTEAFF,TGTGCCAGCGGAAAACAGGGCGGGGTCACTGAAGCTTTCTTT
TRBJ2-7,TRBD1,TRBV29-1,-,CSVVGQGTYEQYF,TGCAGCGTTGTGGGACAGGGAACCTACGAGCAGTACTTC
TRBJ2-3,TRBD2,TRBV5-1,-,CASSFRLAATDTQYF,TGCGCCAGCAGCTTCAGACTAGCGGCCACAGATACGCAGTATTTT
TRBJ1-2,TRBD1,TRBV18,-,CASSGTGDAYGYTF,TGTGCCAGCTCGGGGACAGGGGATGCGTATGGCTACACCTTC
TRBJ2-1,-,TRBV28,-,CASRINRVSSEQFF,TGTGCCAGCAGGATCAACAGGGTTAGTAGTGAGCAGTTCTTC
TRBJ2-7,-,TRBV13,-,CASSLTPPLGYEQYF,TGTGCCAGCAGCTTAACCCCCCCGCTCGGTTACGAGCAGTACTTC
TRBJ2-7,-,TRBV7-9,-,CASSRGSGRQGEQYF,TGTGCCAGCAGCCGGGGGTCGGGACGGCAAGGTGAGCAGTACTTC
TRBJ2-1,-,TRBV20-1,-,CSAMTKEQFF,TGCAGTGCAATGACTAAGGAGCAGTTCTTC
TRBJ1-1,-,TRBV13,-,CASSLGVNTEAFF,TGTGCCAGCAGCTTAGGAGTGAACACTGAAGCTTTCTTT
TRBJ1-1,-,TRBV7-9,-,CASSLEADEAFF,TGTGCCAGCAGCTTAGAGGCGGATGAAGCTTTCTTT
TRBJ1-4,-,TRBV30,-,CAWSVQDSNEKLFF,TGTGCCTGGAGTGTCCAGGACAGTAATGAAAAACTGTTTTTT
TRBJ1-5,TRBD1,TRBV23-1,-,CASGRPARRAGQGVCNQPQHF,TGCGCCAGCGGCCGGCCCGCCCGGCGTGCCGGACAGGGGGTGTGCAATCAGCCCCAGCATTTT
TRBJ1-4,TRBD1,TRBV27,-,CASSPWGQGDFDEKLFF,TGTGCCAGCAGCCCATGGGGACAGGGGGACTTTGATGAAAAACTGTTTTTT
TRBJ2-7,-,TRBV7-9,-,CASSYPTNSYEQYF,TGTGCCAGCAGCTATCCGACAAATTCCTACGAGCAGTACTTC
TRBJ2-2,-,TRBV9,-,CASSVTGANTGELFF,TGTGCCAGCAGCGTAACGGGGGCGAACACCGGGGAGCTGTTTTTT
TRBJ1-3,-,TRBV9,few,CASSVDNSGNTIYF,TGTGCCAGCAGCGTAGATAACTCTGGAAACACCATATATTTT
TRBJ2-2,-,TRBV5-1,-,CASSLVSDTGELFF,TGCGCCAGCAGCTTGGTATCGGACACCGGGGAGCTGTTTTTT
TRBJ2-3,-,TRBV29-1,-,CSVDLRVSTDTQYF,TGCAGCGTTGATCTGCGCGTTAGCACAGATACGCAGTATTTT
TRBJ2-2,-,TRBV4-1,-,CASSHYSKYTGELFF,TGCGCCAGCAGCCATTACTCAAAATACACCGGGGAGCTGTTTTTT
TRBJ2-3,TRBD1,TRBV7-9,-,CASSSGQGVLITDTQYF,TGTGCCAGCAGCTCCGGGCAGGGGGTTTTAATCACAGATACGCAGTATTTT
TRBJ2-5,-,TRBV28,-,CASSLGRAGAETQYF,TGTGCCAGCAGTTTGGGCAGGGCAGGGGCAGAGACCCAGTACTTC
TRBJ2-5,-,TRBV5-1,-,CASSSGPDRETQYF,TGCGCCAGCAGCTCGGGACCGGACAGAGAGACCCAGTACTTC
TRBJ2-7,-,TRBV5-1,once,CASSFGGGINEQYF,TGCGCCAGCAGCTTTGGTGGCGGGATCAACGAGCAGTACTTC
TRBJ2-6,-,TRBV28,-,CASSSGLSSGANVLTF,TGTGCCAGCAGTTCCGGGCTTAGCTCTGGGGCCAACGTCCTGACTTTC
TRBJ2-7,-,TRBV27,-,CASSPQGGEKYEQYF,TGTGCCAGCAGTCCACAAGGGGGGGAGAAATACGAGCAGTACTTC
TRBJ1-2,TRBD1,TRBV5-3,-,CAGTVTNYGYTF,TGTGCCGGGACAGTTACTAACTATGGCTACACCTTC
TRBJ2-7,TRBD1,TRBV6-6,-,CASSYSGQGAYEQYF,TGTGCCAGCAGTTACTCGGGACAGGGGGCCTACGAGCAGTACTTC
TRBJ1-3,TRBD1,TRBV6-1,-,CASSEARGGRNTIYF,TGTGCCAGCAGTGAAGCCAGGGGGGGTAGAAACACCATATATTTT
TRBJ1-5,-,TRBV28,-,CASSPRQPNQPQHF,TGTGCCAGCAGCCCCAGACAGCCAAATCAGCCCCAGCATTTT
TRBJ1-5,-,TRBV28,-,CASSLISRPDQPQHF,TGTGCCAGCAGTTTGATTAGCAGACCCGATCAGCCCCAGCATTTT
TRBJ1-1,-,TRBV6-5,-,CASSYQPRVNTEAFF,TGTGCCAGCAGTTACCAGCCTCGGGTGAACACTGAAGCTTTCTTT